A single sample gave rise to the 18 T cell receptor beta chains below, sequenced in a study of quantifying T cell responses using KT2 cells. Study in general: cDNA was made from DNase-treated RNA using alpha and beta constant primers.

Each cDNA got a UMI-containing oligo ligated at its 3' end. An equimolar mix of RC1.1 and RC1.2 primed the beta chain across TRBC1 and TRBC2. MiXCR was run by TCRdb on the UMI-ligation and nested PCR reads, yielding one entry per CDR3 protein. This sample yields tens of thousands of distinct CDR3 sequences, of which roughly an eighth are seen a single time; about 9.4% belongs to the top ten. Sequences were obtained from PBMCs spiked with cells of the T cell clone KT2. These TCRs come from a human donor.

This chain uses TRBV7-9 with TRBJ2-3, with unresolved D. CDR1 is SEHNR and CDR2 is FQNEAQ in the germline V gene (reference sequence). The CDR3 contains 13 residues. V was pared by 5 bases and J by 3 bases, with 9 bases between. CDR3: CASSRPVTDTQYF. CDR3 in DNA: TGTGCCAGCAGCCGCCCCGTGACAGATACGCAGTATTTT. Supplemented by reference TRBV7-9 and TRBJ2-3, the full variable domain reads DTGVSQNPRHKITKRGQNVTFRCDPISEHNRLYWYRQTLGQGPEFLTYFQNEAQLEKSRLLSDRFSAERPKGSFSTLEIQRTEQGDSAMYLCASSRPVTDTQYFGPGTRLTVL.

The chain carries TRBV7-8 and TRBJ2-1; a weak D match, TRBD2 (5 bases). Germline V gives CDR1 SGHVS, CDR2 FQNEAQ. Trimming cost V 10 bases and J 9 bases, with 25 bases left between them. This CDR3 comprises 15 residues. CDR3 loop: CATRDGILSRAEQFF. DNA of the CDR3: TGTGCCACGCGAGACGGGATCTTGAGCCGCGCTGAGCAGTTCTTC.

V usage is TRBV10-3 and J usage is TRBJ2-7, with a possible D match to TRBD2 (6 bases). The CDR3 sequence is 13 residues long. Germline V gives CDR1 ENHRY, CDR2 SYGVKD. V lost 3 bases and J lost 6, with 12 bases in between. The CDR3 DNA follows: TGTGCCATCAGTGACGCGGGGTCTGGCGAGCAGTACTTC. Translation gives CAISDAGSGEQYF.

In its sample, this clonotype was seen a few times. CDR3 protein: CASSLDRGAYNEQFF. The CDR3 bases are TGTGCCAGCAGCTTGGATAGGGGAGCGTACAATGAGCAGTTCTTC. The rearrangement links TRBV5-4 to TRBJ2-1; D tentatively reads TRBD1 or TRBD2 (5 bases each). Trimming removed 0 bases from V and 4 bases from J, with 11 bases in between. The CDR3 extends over 15 amino acids. Germline V gene lookup returns CDR1 SGHNT and CDR2 YYREEE (reference sequence). Full variable domain (rest looked up from reference TRBV5-4 and TRBJ2-1): ETGVTQSPTHLIKTRGQQVTLRCSSQSGHNTVSWYQQALGQGPQFIFQYYREEENGRGNFPPRFSGLQFPNYSSELNVNALELDDSALYLCASSLDRGAYNEQFFGPGTRLTVL.

This clonotype came up a few times. CDR3 DNA sequence: TGTGCCAGCAGCTCCCGTGTTAGAACCCCTGATAATTCACCCCTCCACTTT. Translated, it gives CASSSRVRTPDNSPLHF. The V gene is TRBV7-3, the J gene TRBJ1-6; D is uncertain. The ends were cut back, 4 bases at V and 5 bases at J, with 18 bases in the middle. Per germline, CDR1 SGHTA and CDR2 FQGTGA. The CDR3 runs to 17 residues.

The V and J genes are TRBV2 and TRBJ1-1; 8 nucleotides line up with TRBD1. CDR1 and CDR2 from the germline V gene are SNHLY and FYNNEI. CDR3 length: 17 amino acids. The V segment lost 1 base and the J segment 6 bases; nucleotides outside the gene matches: 13. CDR3 sequence reads: CASSEVYATGVVAEAFF. The CDR3 bases are TGTGCCAGCAGTGAAGTGTACGCGACAGGGGTTGTCGCTGAAGCTTTCTTT.

CDR3 in DNA: TGTGCCAGCACCGAAGGGTACAGCTATCAGCCCCAGCATTTT. Translated, it gives CASTEGYSYQPQHF. J is TRBJ1-5 and V is TRBV6-1; D not resolved. V was shortened by 7 bases and J by 5 bases, with 15 bases between the two germline ends. The CDR3 consists of 14 residues. From germline, CDR1 is MNHNS and CDR2 SASEGT.

This clonotype was counted at least ten times. J is TRBJ1-4 and V is TRBV7-8; tentative D call: TRBD1 (6 bases). V gave up 5 bases and J gave up 0 bases, with 16 bases separating them. Germline V CDR1 and CDR2: SGHVS, FQNEAQ. The CDR3 length is 17 residues. DNA of the CDR3: TGTGCCAGCAGCCGCCCCGGACAGCTTGCAACTAATGAAAAACTGTTTTTT. This gives the protein CASSRPGQLATNEKLFF.

V is TRBV2 and J is TRBJ2-1, with D perhaps TRBD2 (6 bases). Trimming took off 3 bases at V and 0 bases at J, with 6 bases between the two ends. Germline V lookup: CDR1 SNHLY, CDR2 FYNNEI. This CDR3 contains 14 residues. The CDR3 protein is CASSETSSYNEQFF. DNA of the CDR3: TGTGCCAGCAGTGAGACTAGCTCCTACAATGAGCAGTTCTTC.

This clonotype is a singleton in its sample. It may be a read error: a sequence one base away is much more abundant. No conserved phenylalanine or tryptophan ends this CDR3, so it is likely a read error. This sequence joins TRBV6-5 and TRBJ2-3, with 11 bases fitting TRBD2. The CDR3 totals 18 residues. Per germline, CDR1 MNHEY and CDR2 SVGAGI. Losses at the gene ends were 0 bases for V and 4 bases for J; bases not matched to a gene: 9. CDR3: CASSYSVGSGRASDTQYL. The CDR3 region has the DNA TGTGCCAGCAGTTACTCGGTTGGTAGCGGGAGGGCCTCAGATACGCAGTATTTG.

This clonotype was found a few times. The V gene is TRBV20-1, the J gene TRBJ2-7; 7 bases are a match to TRBD2. Germline CDR1 is DFQATT and CDR2 is SNEGSKA (reference sequence). There are 16 residues in the CDR3. The J segment lost 6 bases and the V segment lost 6 bases, leaving 20 bases of the junction unmatched. The CDR3 loop reads CSAPRGGGRRRSEQYF. CDR3 nucleotide sequence: TGCAGTGCCCCCCGGGGCGGCGGGAGACGACGTAGCGAGCAGTACTTC.

The V call is TRBV12-3 or TRBV12-4, the J call TRBJ2-3; 7 bases line up with TRBD2. V lost 4 bases to trimming and J lost 5 bases; unmatched junction nucleotides: 6. CDR3 length equals 14 residues. CDR3 nucleotide sequence: TGTGCCAGCAGTTACGGCGCGGGAGTAGATACGCAGTATTTT. As protein: CASSYGAGVDTQYF.

Relative to its sample, this clonotype is medium-sized. The rearrangement links TRBV20-1 to TRBJ2-7; 10 positions agree with TRBD2. This CDR3 spans 14 amino acids. J was trimmed by 4 bases and V by 4 bases; bases with no gene match: 7. Germline CDR1 reads DFQATT; CDR2 reads SNEGSKA (reference sequence). The CDR3 DNA is TGCAGTGCTACAAGCGGGAGGGACTATTACGAGCAGTACTTC. It codes for CSATSGRDYYEQYF.

The table lists this clonotype with many counts. The genes are TRBV20-1 and TRBJ1-3; no clear D gene. V lost 3 bases and J lost 0, with 12 bases in between. The V gene's germline CDR1 is DFQATT and CDR2 SNEGSKA (reference sequence). The CDR3 is made up of 15 amino acids. The CDR3 DNA sequence: TGCAGTGCTAGTGGCACCAGACTCTCTGGAAACACCATATATTTT. This codes for CSASGTRLSGNTIYF.

This clonotype has at least ten counts. CDR3 protein: CSARESGPYEQYF. Here the CDR3 DNA reads TGCAGTGCTAGAGAATCAGGTCCCTACGAGCAGTACTTC. The chain recombines TRBV20-1 with TRBJ2-7; D is undetermined. V lost 0 bases and J lost 2, with 8 bases in between. This CDR3 is built from 13 residues. CDR1 is DFQATT, CDR2 SNEGSKA, per germline (reference sequence).

This clonotype was recorded a few times. The gene calls are TRBV25-1 and TRBJ2-1; TRBD2 aligns across 14 bases. Germline CDR1 and CDR2: MGHDK and SYGVNS. V lost 10 bases and J lost 7; bases outside the gene matches: 3. The CDR3 totals 13 residues. CDR3 sequence reads: CAIGLAGGNEQFF. Here the CDR3 DNA reads TGTGCCATCGGACTAGCGGGAGGTAATGAGCAGTTCTTC.

The chain couples TRBV2 to TRBJ2-7; maybe TRBD1 (6 bases). The V end was cut by 6 bases, the J end by 7 bases, with 16 bases between. The germline V gene encodes CDR1 SNHLY and CDR2 FYNNEI. The CDR3 loop spans 13 amino acids. The CDR3 sequence is CASSPDRHGEQYF. The DNA of the CDR3 is TGTGCCAGCAGCCCTGACAGGCACGGGGAGCAGTACTTC.

This clonotype was observed a few times. V usage is TRBV20-1 and J usage is TRBJ2-7, with TRBD2 identical over 11 bases. There are 16 residues in the CDR3. The germline CDR1 and CDR2 sequences are DFQATT and SNEGSKA (reference sequence). V lost 6 bases, J lost 2 bases, and 12 bases stayed unmatched. CDR3 sequence reads: CSAAGLAEHPTYEQYF. Here the CDR3 DNA reads TGCAGTGCCGCGGGACTAGCGGAGCACCCAACCTACGAGCAGTACTTC.